This section outlines one T cell receptor (beta chain) sequence together with its context. The target of this receptor is not known. No qualities accompany the bases; no much larger clone lies one base away. The entire amount of isolated RNA was reverse transcribed using the High Capacity cDNA Reverse Transcription Kit, so the sequenced TCRB transcripts were expressed ones. Naive, central memory and regulatory T cell samples underwent deep immunoSEQ sequencing, averaging about 3.5 million total reads per sample. Sorted cells were lysed in RLT buffer and RNA was extracted with DNase-treated RNeasy Micro or Mini kits, depending on cell number. Each cell subset was processed on its own to prevent cross-contamination, while patient and healthy donor samples were processed together. The immunoSEQ multiplex PCR was used to amplify TCRB sequences from cDNA, yielding 87-bp fragments that span the CDR3 region. Sequencing of the amplicons was performed on the Illumina HiSeq platform. In the paper's pipeline: PCR bias was computationally corrected using synthetic template baselines, reads within Hamming distance 2 were collapsed, and singletons that could not be merged were discarded. Reads were aligned against IMGT so that V, D and J genes, CDR3 length and insertions or deletions at six rearrangement sites could be assigned. Within each subset, clonotype counts were normalized to sorted cell number, after which true diversity and Gini coefficients were computed with the tcR R package. The overlap coefficient, calculated on TCRB nucleotide sequences, was used to quantify repertoire sharing. Out-of-frame TCRB sequences from naive cells were analyzed as a proxy for the pre-selection repertoire. As stored in TCRdb, this immuneACCESS dataset retains in-frame rearrangements with V and J assigned. A fraction of the clones does not appear; measured against another copy, unresolved V genes explain less than half of the discrepancy, and the remainder lacks a known reason. For V, J and clone size, that table is used; D and trimming come from the DNA. A total of about 900,000 clones appear in this sample, roughly a sixth of them only once. Jointly, the top ten make up around 0.02% of the sample.

The germline V gene sets CDR1 to SGHTA and CDR2 to FQGNSA. V is clipped by 1 base and J by 4 bases, and the sequence between their germline boundaries is 12 bases long. The CDR3, from cysteine to phenylalanine, totals 15 residues. The entry retains the CDR3 DNA only, 45 bases that are in frame from base 1. This sample was included in a study of beta chain features in type 1 diabetes (dated 2018 in TCRdb). Regarding the research as a whole: Mean age, gender distribution, total cell number and subset yield did not differ between patients and healthy donors. A total of about 100 million sorted cells were examined across all samples, and RNA yield correlated strongly with the number of cells per subset. Regulatory and stem cell-like memory subsets were isolated from only 8 patients and 8 healthy donors, whereas naive and central memory subsets came from all 30 or so donors. The study compared TCRB repertoires of sorted circulating CD4+ T cell subsets between recently diagnosed type 1 diabetes patients and matched healthy donors. Points the paper makes about the study in general: Only small numbers of individuals were included in the HLA sub-analyses, which left unresolved whether HLA type had any influence on TCRB rearrangement. The naive, central memory and regulatory TCRB repertoires appeared to resemble one another more closely among patients than among healthy donors. Because cDNA rather than genomic DNA was sequenced, highly expressing activated cells could have been over-represented, although no difference in activation and CD3 levels was found between groups. PCR might favor shorter templates, but patient and control samples were amplified and corrected together, so any skew would affect both groups equally. A moderate but significant shortening of TCRB CDR3 length was observed in type 1 diabetes patients in all four CD4+ subsets. Fewer insertions and more nucleotide deletions at VDJ recombination sites were observed in patients with type 1 diabetes, implying thymic rearrangement abnormalities.

Each donor gave one peripheral blood draw, averaging about 120 mL, which was collected into heparinised tubes. A BD FACSAria II and a panel including CD45RO, CCR7, CD25, CD127, CD95 and CD27 were used to sort naive, central memory, regulatory and stem cell-like memory CD4+ T cells. A purity above 98% was achieved for all sorted populations. PBMCs were isolated right away by Lymphoprep density gradient centrifugation and were stained directly, without culture. So that batch effects would be minimized, each experiment stained and sorted samples in pairs, pairing one healthy donor with one patient. Sequencing input: naive CD4+ T cells from blood. The sample's cell subset or site label, decoded: true naive CD4+ T cells. The receptor comes from a woman between 18 and 30 years old in good health. This chain joins TRBV7-2 to TRBJ2-3, with the D gene uncertain. The DNA sequence is given as TGTGCCAGCAGCTTAGGGCTAGTTTTGGCAGATACGCAGTATTTT. The resulting protein is CASSLGLVLADTQYF.